Below are 10 T cell receptor beta chains sequenced from a single sample in a study of T cells in Graves' hyperthyroidism and ophthalmopathy. RNA transcripts yielded amplified TCR beta CDR3 regions. The study used the HTBI primer set for a first-round RT-PCR of the TCR CDR3. TCRdb analysed the multiplex PCR reads with MiXCR anew, one entry per CDR3 protein. The sample has fewer than 550,000 distinct CDR3 sequences, about a sixth seen once. Sequencing input: blood. These receptors were taken from a woman under 30 with Graves' hyperthyroidism.

This chain connects TRBV7-3 to TRBJ2-5; 9 bases fit TRBD1. CDR3 length: 13 residues. Germline-derived CDR1 and CDR2 are SGHTA and FQGTGA. The junction had 10 bases not matched to a gene; V was cut back by 4 bases and J by 13 bases. The CDR3: CASSSTPGQGLYF. CDR3 nucleotide sequence: TGTGCCAGCAGCTCCACCCCGGGACAGGGACTGTACTTC.

The chain recombines TRBV14 with TRBJ2-1; D not resolved. CDR1 is SGHDN and CDR2 is FVKESK in the germline V gene. V was pared by 0 bases and J by 7 bases, with 16 bases between. The CDR3 consists of 16 residues. In DNA form, the CDR3 reads TGTGCCAGCAGCCAAGAGAGGACGCTCAAGAGGAATGAGCAGTTCTTC. It codes for CASSQERTLKRNEQFF.

CDR3 protein: CASSQTGYNSPLHF. In DNA form, the CDR3 reads TGTGCCAGCAGTCAGACAGGTTATAATTCACCCCTCCACTTT. This chain links TRBV25-1 with TRBJ1-6, with D tentatively TRBD1 (6 bases). CDR3 size: 14 residues. Trimming stripped 5 bases from V and 4 bases from J, with 9 bases between. CDR1 is MGHDK and CDR2 is SYGVNS in the germline V gene.

This clonotype was counted many times. This rearrangement joins TRBV7-9 to TRBJ2-5; unclear D gene. V was trimmed by 1 base and J by 3 bases, leaving 12 bases between them. The CDR3 has 15 amino acids. From germline, CDR1 is SEHNR and CDR2 FQNEAQ (reference sequence). CDR3 sequence: CASSLVPHGKETQYF. CDR3 sequence (DNA): TGTGCCAGCAGCTTAGTACCACACGGAAAAGAGACCCAGTACTTC.

This clonotype was counted many times. The chain is built from TRBV20-1 and TRBJ2-7; 12 bases line up with TRBD1. CDR1 and CDR2 from the germline V gene are DFQATT and SNEGSKA (reference sequence). V was clipped by 4 bases and J by 4 bases; unmatched bases: 5. This CDR3 is built from 14 residues. The CDR3 bases are TGCAGTGCTATCGGGGACAGGGGGCCATACGAGCAGTACTTC. Translating it yields CSAIGDRGPYEQYF.

This chain connects TRBV25-1 to TRBJ1-2; weak D call: TRBD1 (5 bases). V lost 4 bases to trimming and J lost 4 bases, with 19 bases between them. Germline-derived CDR1 and CDR2 are MGHDK and SYGVNS. The CDR3 sequence is 16 residues long. The chain's CDR3 is CASSAQGWGDRYGYTF. DNA of the CDR3: TGTGCCAGCAGTGCCCAAGGGTGGGGGGACCGCTATGGCTACACCTTC.

A few counts support this clonotype. The chain links TRBV6-5 to TRBJ2-3; 7 nucleotides match TRBD1. Trimming cost V 4 bases and J 6 bases; bases outside gene matches: 10. CDR1 and CDR2 (germline): MNHEY, SVGAGI. The CDR3 is 15 amino acids. Here the CDR3 DNA reads TGTGCCAGCAGTTCTTGGACAGGTCGAACGGATACGCAGTATTTT. It yields the protein CASSSWTGRTDTQYF.

This clonotype has a count of ten or more. This chain connects TRBV5-1 to TRBJ2-7, with D perhaps matching TRBD1 (6 bases). The germline gives CDR1 SGHRS, CDR2 YFSETQ. The CDR3 extends over 15 amino acids. The ends were cut back, 1 base at V and 3 bases at J, with 14 bases in the middle. The CDR3 DNA is TGCGCCAGCAGCTTGCGGGGACACTACTTCTACGAGCAGTACTTC. This encodes CASSLRGHYFYEQYF.

The chain combines TRBV20-1 with TRBJ2-7; TRBD2 matches at 12 bases. Germline CDR1 reads DFQATT; CDR2 reads SNEGSKA (reference sequence). The V segment lost 3 bases and the J segment 7 bases; nucleotides outside the gene matches: 10. CDR3 length: 15 amino acids. The DNA of the CDR3 is TGCAGTGCTAGTGGGCTAGCGGGAGGGCCCGGGGAGCAGTACTTC. It is translated as CSASGLAGGPGEQYF.

To note about this clonotype: The CDR3 end shows no conserved phenylalanine or tryptophan, and so a read error is likely. V usage is TRBV4-1 and J usage is TRBJ2-5, with D tentatively TRBD1 (6 bases). Trimming stripped 0 bases from V and 0 bases from J, with 14 bases between. CDR3 length: 17 amino acids. The germline V gene encodes CDR1 MGHRA and CDR2 YSYEKL. The DNA for the CDR3 is TGCGCCAGCAGCCAAGATGACGGTACAGGGAACCAAGAGACCCAGTACTCC. It encodes CASSQDDGTGNQETQYS.